These 17 T cell receptor beta chains were sequenced from one sample in a study of graft-versus-host responses after intestinal transplantation. The assay was immunoSEQ multiplex PCR, and TCRdb's table has in-frame clones only and misses some. Of tens of thousands of clones listed, around 94% are singletons. Sequenced material: PBMCs, taken 16 days after intestinal transplant. These receptors were obtained from a human patient who received an intestinal transplant, so some T cells may come from the graft donor.

The V call is TRBV6-1, the J call TRBJ1-3, with D possibly matching TRBD1 (5 bases). The CDR3 runs 15 residues. The V gene's germline CDR1 is MNHNS and CDR2 SASEGT. The V end was cut by 4 bases, the J end by 4 bases, with 14 bases between. CDR3 sequence: CASSGRRDGGNTIYF. The CDR3 region has the DNA TGTGCCAGCAGTGGCCGAAGGGACGGAGGAAACACCATATATTTT.

This sequence joins TRBV7-9 and TRBJ2-7; unclear D gene. CDR3 length equals 11 residues. V gave up 1 base and J gave up 12 bases, with 10 bases separating them. Germline CDR1 reads SEHNR; CDR2 reads FQNEAQ (reference sequence). The CDR3 region has the DNA TGTGCCAGCAGCTTAGAGGTAGCTTGGTACTTC. It is translated as CASSLEVAWYF.

The chain employs TRBV5-6 and TRBJ2-2, with a tentative D call TRBD1 (6 bases). V lost 0 bases to trimming and J lost 4 bases, with 13 bases between them. The CDR3 totals 16 residues. In germline, CDR1 is SGHDT, CDR2 YYEEEE. The DNA for the CDR3 is TGTGCCAGCAGCTTGGAAGGGGGTTGGGGCACCGGGGAGCTGTTTTTT. It specifies CASSLEGGWGTGELFF.

The chain carries TRBV6-5 and TRBJ2-1, with no clear D. CDR3 length: 14 amino acids. Trimming stripped 7 bases from V and 1 base from J, with 11 bases between. In germline, CDR1 is MNHEY, CDR2 SVGAGI. CDR3 region: CASTPQTSYNEQFF. CDR3 in DNA: TGTGCCAGCACCCCGCAGACTTCCTACAATGAGCAGTTCTTC.

The chain couples TRBV7-2 to TRBJ1-5; D may be TRBD1 (6 bases). Germline assignment: CDR1 SGHTA and CDR2 FQGNSA. The CDR3 covers 16 residues. Trimming left V 0 bases short and J 3 bases short, with 12 bases between. The CDR3 nucleotides are TGTGCCAGCAGCTTAGCGGGTGGGACATACAATCAGCCCCAGCATTTT. It is translated as CASSLAGGTYNQPQHF.

In this sample, this clone turned up once. This chain joins TRBV7-9 and TRBJ2-7; 9 bases fit TRBD2. J was trimmed by 6 bases and V by 6 bases; bases with no gene match: 3. This CDR3 region has 12 residues. Germline-derived CDR1 and CDR2 are SEHNR and FQNEAQ (reference sequence). This chain's CDR3 is CASRAGGGEQYF. CDR3 sequence (DNA): TGTGCCAGCAGGGCGGGGGGGGGCGAGCAGTACTTC.

V and J are TRBV6-5 and TRBJ1-1; a weak D match, TRBD1 (6 bases). CDR3 length: 16 amino acids. Germline values: CDR1 MNHEY, CDR2 SVGAGI. V was pared by 2 bases and J by 1 base, with 14 bases between. DNA for the CDR3: TGTGCCAGCAGTTACAGGGGGGTTTCCGGGAACACTGAAGCTTTCTTT. It translates to CASSYRGVSGNTEAFF.

The rearrangement joins TRBV7-2 to TRBJ2-5; 15 bases match TRBD2. The CDR3 spans 17 residues. The V and J ends lost 5 bases and 4 bases, in that order; junction bases with no gene match: 8. Germline CDR1 and CDR2: SGHTA and FQGNSA. The CDR3 DNA reads as TGTGCCAGCAGCCCACGGACTAGCGGGAGGGGGGCAGAGACCCAGTACTTC. Its translation: CASSPRTSGRGAETQYF.

The CDR3 reads CATSRYRLGAFF. CDR3 nucleotides: TGTGCCACCAGCCGCTACCGATTGGGAGCTTTCTTT. The genes are TRBV15 and TRBJ1-1, with D unresolved. The CDR3 is made up of 12 amino acids. CDR1 is LNHNV, CDR2 YYDKDF, per germline (reference sequence). V lost 5 bases and J 10 bases, leaving 14 bases between the germline ends. The full variable domain, with the rest looked up from reference TRBV15 and TRBJ1-1, is DAMVIQNPRYQVTQFGKPVTLSCSQTLNHNVMYWYQQKSSQAPKLLFHYYDKDFNNEADTPDNFQSRRPNTSFCFLDIRSPGLGDTAMYLCATSRYRLGAFFGQGTRLTVV.

The chain has TRBV27 and TRBJ2-2; the match to TRBD1 covers 8 bases. The CDR3 contains 16 residues. The germline CDR1 and CDR2 sequences are MNHEY and SMNVEV (reference sequence). J was trimmed by 4 bases and V by 6 bases; bases with no gene match: 10. The CDR3 is CASSPWTGSATGELFF. The CDR3 DNA reads as TGTGCCAGCAGCCCGTGGACAGGGTCGGCCACCGGGGAGCTGTTTTTT.

The rearrangement links TRBV30 to TRBJ2-7, with 10 bases matching TRBD1. Germline lookup yields CDR1 GTSNPN and CDR2 SVGIG (reference sequence). J was trimmed by 5 bases and V by 2 bases; bases with no gene match: 12. The CDR3 loop spans 16 amino acids. CDR3 DNA sequence: TGTGCCTGGAGTCTCAGGAGGGGGACAGGGGATAACGAGCAGTACTTC. As protein: CAWSLRRGTGDNEQYF.

V usage is TRBV28 and J usage is TRBJ1-5; D call uncertain. From germline, CDR1 is MDHEN and CDR2 SYDVKM. The V and J ends lost 6 bases and 0 bases respectively, with 12 bases between them. This CDR3 comprises 15 residues. The CDR3, as DNA: TGTGCCAGCAGCCACCAGGAGTATAGCAATCAGCCCCAGCATTTT. It is translated as CASSHQEYSNQPQHF.

The V call is TRBV18, the J call TRBJ2-7; 13 bases agree with TRBD2. CDR3 length: 13 amino acids. Germline assignment: CDR1 KGHSH and CDR2 LQKENI. V lost 3 bases to trimming and J lost 7 bases; unmatched junction nucleotides: 0. The CDR3 is CASSPGLAGEQYF. The CDR3 DNA is TGTGCCAGCTCACCGGGACTAGCGGGAGAGCAGTACTTC.

The chain is built from TRBV4-1 and TRBJ2-2; possibly TRBD1 for D (5 bases). V was pared by 1 base and J by 7 bases, with 10 bases between. The CDR3 spans 14 residues. The germline CDR1 and CDR2 sequences are MGHRA and YSYEKL. CDR3 region: CASSQAGLGGELFF. The CDR3 DNA sequence: TGCGCCAGCAGCCAAGCAGGGTTGGGCGGGGAGCTGTTTTTT.

This clone occurred once. The chain employs TRBV5-6 and TRBJ1-2, with a possible D match to TRBD1 (6 bases). Looked up from germline, CDR1 is SGHDT and CDR2 is YYEEEE. The CDR3 loop spans 14 amino acids. The V gene lost 4 bases and the J gene lost 8 bases, with 18 bases spanning the gap. DNA for the CDR3: TGTGCCAGCAGCCCAGGAACAGGGTTGATCGGCTACACCTTC. Its translation: CASSPGTGLIGYTF.

The chain carries TRBV5-8 and TRBJ2-3; the match to TRBD2 covers 11 bases. The germline V gene has CDR1 SGHTS and CDR2 YDEGEE. The length of the CDR3 is 16 residues. Germline trimming cut 1 base from V and 3 bases from J; bases unmatched to any gene: 4. The CDR3 DNA reads as TGTGCCAGCAGCTTGCTCGGGACTAGCGGAACAGATACGCAGTATTTT. It encodes CASSLLGTSGTDTQYF.

The gene calls are TRBV15 and TRBJ2-1, with 9 positions matching TRBD2. Germline CDR1 and CDR2: LNHNV and YYDKDF (reference sequence). The CDR3 extends over 16 amino acids. V lost 0 bases and J lost 10; bases outside the gene matches: 10. The CDR3 DNA follows: TGTGCCACCAGCAGAGACCGGGGGCGGGAGGGGGAAGAGCAGTTCTTC. It encodes CATSRDRGREGEEQFF.